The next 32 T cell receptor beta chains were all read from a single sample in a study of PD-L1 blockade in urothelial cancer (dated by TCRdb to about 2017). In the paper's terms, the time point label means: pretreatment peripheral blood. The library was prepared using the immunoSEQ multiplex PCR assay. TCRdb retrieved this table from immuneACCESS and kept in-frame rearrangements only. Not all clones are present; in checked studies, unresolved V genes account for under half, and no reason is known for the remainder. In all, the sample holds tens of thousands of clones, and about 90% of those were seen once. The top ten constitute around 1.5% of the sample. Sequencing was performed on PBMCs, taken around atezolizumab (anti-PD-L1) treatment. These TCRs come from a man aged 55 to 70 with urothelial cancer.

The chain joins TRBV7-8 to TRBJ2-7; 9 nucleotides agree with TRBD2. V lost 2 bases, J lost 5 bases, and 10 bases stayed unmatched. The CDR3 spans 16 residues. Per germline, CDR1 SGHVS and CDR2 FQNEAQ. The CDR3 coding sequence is TGTGCCAGCAGCTTAACACCGGGACTAGCACAGAACGAGCAGTACTTC. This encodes CASSLTPGLAQNEQYF. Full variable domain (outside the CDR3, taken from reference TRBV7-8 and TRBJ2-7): GAGVSQSPRYKVAKRGQDVALRCDPISGHVSLFWYQQALGQGPEFLTYFQNEAQLDKSGLPSDRFFAERPEGSVSTLKIQRTQQEDSAVYLCASSLTPGLAQNEQYFGPGTRLTVT.

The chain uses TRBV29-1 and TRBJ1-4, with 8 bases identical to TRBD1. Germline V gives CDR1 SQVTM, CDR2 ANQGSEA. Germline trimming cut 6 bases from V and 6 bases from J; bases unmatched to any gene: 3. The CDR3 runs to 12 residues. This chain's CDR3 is CSVQGADEKLFF. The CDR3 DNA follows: TGCAGCGTGCAGGGGGCTGATGAAAAACTGTTTTTT.

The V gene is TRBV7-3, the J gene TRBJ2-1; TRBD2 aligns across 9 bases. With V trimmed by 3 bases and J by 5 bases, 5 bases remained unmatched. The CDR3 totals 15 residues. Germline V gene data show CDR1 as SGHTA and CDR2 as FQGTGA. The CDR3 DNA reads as TGTGCCAGCAGCTTCGGTAGCGGGGGAGACAATGAGCAGTTCTTC. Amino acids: CASSFGSGGDNEQFF.

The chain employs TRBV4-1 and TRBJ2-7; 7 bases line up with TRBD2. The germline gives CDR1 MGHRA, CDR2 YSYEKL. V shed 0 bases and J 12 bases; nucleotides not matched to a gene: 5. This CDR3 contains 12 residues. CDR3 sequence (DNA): TGCGCCAGCAGCCAAGATGGGGAGGGTCGGTACTTC. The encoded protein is CASSQDGEGRYF.

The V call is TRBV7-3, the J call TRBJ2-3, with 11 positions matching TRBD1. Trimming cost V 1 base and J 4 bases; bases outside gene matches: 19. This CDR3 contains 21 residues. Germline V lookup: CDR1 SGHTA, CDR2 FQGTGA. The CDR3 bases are TGTGCCAGCAGCTTAAGAGCCCCCGTCGGACAGGGGGCATCCCAGCCAGATACGCAGTATTTT. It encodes CASSLRAPVGQGASQPDTQYF.

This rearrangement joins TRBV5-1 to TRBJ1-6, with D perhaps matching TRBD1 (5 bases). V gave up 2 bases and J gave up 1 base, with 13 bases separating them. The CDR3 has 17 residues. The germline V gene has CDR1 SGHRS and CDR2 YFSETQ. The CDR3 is CASSFGGAESYNSPLHF. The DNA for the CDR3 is TGCGCCAGCAGCTTTGGAGGGGCGGAATCCTATAATTCACCCCTCCACTTT.

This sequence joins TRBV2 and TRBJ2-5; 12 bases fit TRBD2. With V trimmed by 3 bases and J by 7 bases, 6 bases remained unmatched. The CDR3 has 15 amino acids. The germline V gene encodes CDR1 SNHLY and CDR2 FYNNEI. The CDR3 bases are TGTGCCAGCAGTGACCGGACTAGCGGGGTGGGGACCCAGTACTTC. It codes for CASSDRTSGVGTQYF.

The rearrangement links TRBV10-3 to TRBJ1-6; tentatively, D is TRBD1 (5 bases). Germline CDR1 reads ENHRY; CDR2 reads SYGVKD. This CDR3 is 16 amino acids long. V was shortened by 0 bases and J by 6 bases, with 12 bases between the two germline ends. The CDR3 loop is CAISESRQSANSPLHF. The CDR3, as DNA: TGTGCCATCAGTGAGTCGCGACAGTCTGCTAATTCACCCCTCCACTTT.

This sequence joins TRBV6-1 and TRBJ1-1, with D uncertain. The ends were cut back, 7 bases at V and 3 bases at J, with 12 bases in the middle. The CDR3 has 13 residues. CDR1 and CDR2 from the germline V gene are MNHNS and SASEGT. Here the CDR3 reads CASKVLGDTEAFF. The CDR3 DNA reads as TGTGCCAGCAAGGTTCTTGGAGACACTGAAGCTTTCTTT.

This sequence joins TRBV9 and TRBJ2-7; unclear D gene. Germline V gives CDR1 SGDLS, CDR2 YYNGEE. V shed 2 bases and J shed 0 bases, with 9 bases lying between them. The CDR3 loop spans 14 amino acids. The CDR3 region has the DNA TGTGCCAGCAGCGTGGGCAGTACCTCCTACGAGCAGTACTTC. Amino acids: CASSVGSTSYEQYF.

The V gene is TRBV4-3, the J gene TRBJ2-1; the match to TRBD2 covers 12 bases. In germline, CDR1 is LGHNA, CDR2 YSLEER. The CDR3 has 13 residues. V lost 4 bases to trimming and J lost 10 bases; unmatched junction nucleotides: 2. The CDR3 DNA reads TGCGCCAGCAGCCTAACTAGCGGGGGGGAGCAGTTCTTC. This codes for CASSLTSGGEQFF.

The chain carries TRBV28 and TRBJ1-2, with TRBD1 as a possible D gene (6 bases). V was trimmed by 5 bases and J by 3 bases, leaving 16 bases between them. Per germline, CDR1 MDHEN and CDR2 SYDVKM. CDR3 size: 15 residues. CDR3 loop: CASSPVGAPDYGYTF. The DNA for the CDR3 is TGTGCCAGCAGTCCGGTGGGGGCGCCGGACTATGGCTACACCTTC.

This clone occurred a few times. CDR3 residues: CAWSPPGQYYEQYF. CDR3 in DNA: TGTGCCTGGTCGCCACCGGGACAATACTACGAGCAGTACTTC. This chain uses TRBV30 with TRBJ2-7; D possibly corresponds to TRBD1 (6 bases). This CDR3 is 14 amino acids long. V dropped 5 bases and J dropped 3 bases, with 17 bases sitting between them. Germline loops: CDR1 GTSNPN, CDR2 SVGIG (reference sequence).

The CDR3 protein is CASSQDTYREETQYF. DNA for the CDR3: TGCGCCAGCAGCCAAGATACGTACAGGGAAGAGACCCAGTACTTC. The chain recombines TRBV4-3 with TRBJ2-5, with D perhaps TRBD1 (6 bases). This CDR3 has 15 residues. The germline V and J ends were trimmed by 0 bases and 3 bases, with 11 bases remaining between them. Germline CDR1 is LGHNA and CDR2 is YSLEER.

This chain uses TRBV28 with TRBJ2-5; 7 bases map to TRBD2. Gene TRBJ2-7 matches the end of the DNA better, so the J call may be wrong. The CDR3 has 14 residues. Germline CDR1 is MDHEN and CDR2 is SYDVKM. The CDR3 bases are TGTGCCAGCAGCCCTCCATTGCGGGAGCTCGAGCAGTACTTC. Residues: CASSPPLRELEQYF.

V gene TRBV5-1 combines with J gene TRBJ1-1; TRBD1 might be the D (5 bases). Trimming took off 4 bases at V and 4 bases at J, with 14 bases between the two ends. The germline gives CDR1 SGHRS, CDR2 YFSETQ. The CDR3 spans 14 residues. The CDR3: CASSATVSGTEAFF. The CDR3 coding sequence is TGCGCCAGCAGCGCGACAGTAAGTGGCACTGAAGCTTTCTTT.

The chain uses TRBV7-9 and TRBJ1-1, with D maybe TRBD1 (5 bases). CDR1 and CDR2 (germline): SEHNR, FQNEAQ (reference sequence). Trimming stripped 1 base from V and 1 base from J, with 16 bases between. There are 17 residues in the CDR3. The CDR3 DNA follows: TGTGCCAGCAGCTTAGGAATGAGTCGGCAGGGGAACACTGAAGCTTTCTTT. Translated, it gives CASSLGMSRQGNTEAFF. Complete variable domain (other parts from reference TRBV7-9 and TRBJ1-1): DTGVSQNPRHKITKRGQNVTFRCDPISEHNRLYWYRQTLGQGPEFLTYFQNEAQLEKSRLLSDRFSAERPKGSFSTLEIQRTEQGDSAMYLCASSLGMSRQGNTEAFFGQGTRLTVV.

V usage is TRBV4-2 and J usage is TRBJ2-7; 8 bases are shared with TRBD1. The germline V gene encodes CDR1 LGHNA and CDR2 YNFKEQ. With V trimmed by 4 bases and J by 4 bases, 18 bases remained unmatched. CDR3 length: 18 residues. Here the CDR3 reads CASSPRDRPLSNRYEQYF. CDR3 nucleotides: TGTGCCAGCAGCCCGCGGGACAGGCCGTTGTCGAACCGTTACGAGCAGTACTTC.

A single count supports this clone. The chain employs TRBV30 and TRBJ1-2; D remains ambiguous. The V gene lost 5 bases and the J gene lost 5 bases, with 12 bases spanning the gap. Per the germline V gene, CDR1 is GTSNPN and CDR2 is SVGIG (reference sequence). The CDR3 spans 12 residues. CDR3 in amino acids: CAWGEGPYGYTF. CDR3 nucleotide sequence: TGTGCCTGGGGAGAGGGTCCTTATGGCTACACCTTC. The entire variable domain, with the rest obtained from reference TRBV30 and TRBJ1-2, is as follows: SQTIHQWPATLVQPVGSPLSLECTVEGTSNPNLYWYRQAAGRGLQLLFYSVGIGQISSEVPQNLSASRPQDRQFILSSKKLLLSDSGFYLCAWGEGPYGYTFGSGTRLTVV.

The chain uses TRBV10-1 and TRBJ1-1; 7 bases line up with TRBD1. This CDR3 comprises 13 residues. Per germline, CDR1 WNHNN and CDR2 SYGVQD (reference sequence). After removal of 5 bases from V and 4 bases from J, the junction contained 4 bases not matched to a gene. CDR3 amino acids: CASSRSGGTEAFF. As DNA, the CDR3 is TGCGCCAGCAGTAGATCAGGGGGCACTGAAGCTTTCTTT.

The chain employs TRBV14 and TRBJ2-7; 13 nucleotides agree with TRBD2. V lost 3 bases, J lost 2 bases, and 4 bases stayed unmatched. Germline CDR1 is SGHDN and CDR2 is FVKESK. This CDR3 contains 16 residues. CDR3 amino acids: CASSHVGLAGAYEQYF. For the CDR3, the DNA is TGTGCCAGCAGCCATGTTGGACTAGCGGGGGCCTACGAGCAGTACTTC.

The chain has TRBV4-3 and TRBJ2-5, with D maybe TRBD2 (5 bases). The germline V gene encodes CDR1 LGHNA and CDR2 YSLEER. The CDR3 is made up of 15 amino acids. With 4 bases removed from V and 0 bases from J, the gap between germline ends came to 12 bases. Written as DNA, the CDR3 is TGCGCCAGCAGCCCACATTTAGCGTACCAAGAGACCCAGTACTTC. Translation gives CASSPHLAYQETQYF.

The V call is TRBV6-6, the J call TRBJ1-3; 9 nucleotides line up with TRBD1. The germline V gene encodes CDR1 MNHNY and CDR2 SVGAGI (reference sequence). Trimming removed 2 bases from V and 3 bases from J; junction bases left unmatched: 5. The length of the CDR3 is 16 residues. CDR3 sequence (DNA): TGTGCCAGCAGTTACGATCGACAGGGGGTTGGAAACACCATATATTTT. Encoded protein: CASSYDRQGVGNTIYF.

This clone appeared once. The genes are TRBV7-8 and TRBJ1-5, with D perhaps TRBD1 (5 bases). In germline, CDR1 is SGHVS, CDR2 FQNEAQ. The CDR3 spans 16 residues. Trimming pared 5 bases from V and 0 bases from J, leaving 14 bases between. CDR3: CASSPLQGTSNQPQHF. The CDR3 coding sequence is TGTGCCAGCAGCCCATTGCAGGGCACTAGCAATCAGCCCCAGCATTTT.

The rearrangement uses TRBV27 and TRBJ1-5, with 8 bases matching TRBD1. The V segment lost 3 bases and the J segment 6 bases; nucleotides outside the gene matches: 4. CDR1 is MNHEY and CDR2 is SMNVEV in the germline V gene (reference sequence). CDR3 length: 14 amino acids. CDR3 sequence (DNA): TGTGCCAGCAGTTTGGACAGGGTTTCTCAGCCCCAGCATTTT. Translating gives CASSLDRVSQPQHF.

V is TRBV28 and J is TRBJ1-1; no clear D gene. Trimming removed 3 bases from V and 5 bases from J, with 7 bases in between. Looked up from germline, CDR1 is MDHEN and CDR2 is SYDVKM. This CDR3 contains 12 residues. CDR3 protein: CASSFSRTEAFF. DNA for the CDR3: TGTGCCAGCAGTTTCTCCAGAACTGAAGCTTTCTTT.

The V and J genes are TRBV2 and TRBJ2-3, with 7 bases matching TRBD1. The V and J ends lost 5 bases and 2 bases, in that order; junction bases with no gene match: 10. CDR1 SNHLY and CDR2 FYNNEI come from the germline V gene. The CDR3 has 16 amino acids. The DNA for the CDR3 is TGTGCCAGCAGTTTGACAGGGTCGTTGGACACAGATACGCAGTATTTT. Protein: CASSLTGSLDTDTQYF.

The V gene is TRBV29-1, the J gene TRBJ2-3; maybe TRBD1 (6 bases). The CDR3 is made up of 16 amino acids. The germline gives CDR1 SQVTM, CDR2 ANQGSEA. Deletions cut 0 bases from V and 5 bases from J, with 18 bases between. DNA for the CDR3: TGCAGCGTTGAAGATCCTATGACAGGCCTGGGAGATACGCAGTATTTT. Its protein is CSVEDPMTGLGDTQYF.

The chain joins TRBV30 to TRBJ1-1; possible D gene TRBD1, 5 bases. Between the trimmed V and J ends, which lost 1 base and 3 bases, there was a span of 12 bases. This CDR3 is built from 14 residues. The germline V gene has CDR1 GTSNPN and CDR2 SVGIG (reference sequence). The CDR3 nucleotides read TGTGCCTGGAGTGAAACAGGTTCGGACACTGAAGCTTTCTTT. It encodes CAWSETGSDTEAFF.

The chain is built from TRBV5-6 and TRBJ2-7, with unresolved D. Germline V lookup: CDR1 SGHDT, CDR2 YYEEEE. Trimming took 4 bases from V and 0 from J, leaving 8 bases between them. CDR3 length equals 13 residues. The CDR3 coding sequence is TGTGCCAGCAGCCAAATGAGCTCCTACGAGCAGTACTTC. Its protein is CASSQMSSYEQYF. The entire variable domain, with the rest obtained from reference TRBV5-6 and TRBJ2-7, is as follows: DAGVTQSPTHLIKTRGQQVTLRCSPKSGHDTVSWYQQALGQGPQFIFQYYEEEERQRGNFPDRFSGHQFPNYSSELNVNALLLGDSALYLCASSQMSSYEQYFGPGTRLTVT.

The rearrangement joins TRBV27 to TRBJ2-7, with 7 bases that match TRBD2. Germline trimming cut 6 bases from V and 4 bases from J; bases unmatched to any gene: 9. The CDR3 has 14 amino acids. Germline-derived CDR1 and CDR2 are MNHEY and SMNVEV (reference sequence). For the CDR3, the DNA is TGTGCCAGCAGATCTAGCGGCGGTTGGTACGAGCAGTACTTC. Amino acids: CASRSSGGWYEQYF.

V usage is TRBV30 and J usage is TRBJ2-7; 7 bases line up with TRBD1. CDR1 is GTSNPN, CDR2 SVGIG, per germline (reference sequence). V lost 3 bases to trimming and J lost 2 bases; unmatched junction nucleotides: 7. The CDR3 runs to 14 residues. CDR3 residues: CAWRPPGQPYEQYF. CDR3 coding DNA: TGTGCCTGGAGACCCCCGGGACAGCCCTACGAGCAGTACTTC.